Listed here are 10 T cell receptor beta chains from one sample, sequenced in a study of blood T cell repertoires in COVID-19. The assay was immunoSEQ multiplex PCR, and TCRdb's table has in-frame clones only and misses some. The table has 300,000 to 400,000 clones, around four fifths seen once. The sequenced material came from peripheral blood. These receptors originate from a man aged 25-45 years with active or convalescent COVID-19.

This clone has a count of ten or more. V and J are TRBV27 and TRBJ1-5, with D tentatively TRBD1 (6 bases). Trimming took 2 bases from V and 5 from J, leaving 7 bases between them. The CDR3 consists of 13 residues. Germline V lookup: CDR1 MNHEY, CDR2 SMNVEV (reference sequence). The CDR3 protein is CASSLTGYQPQHF. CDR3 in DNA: TGTGCCAGCAGTTTAACAGGGTATCAGCCCCAGCATTTT.

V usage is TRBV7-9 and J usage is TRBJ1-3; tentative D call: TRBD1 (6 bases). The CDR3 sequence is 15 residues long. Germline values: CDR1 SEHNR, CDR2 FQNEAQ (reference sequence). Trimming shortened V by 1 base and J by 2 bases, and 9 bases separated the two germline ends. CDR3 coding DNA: TGTGCCAGCAGCTTAGAAGGGGGAACTGGAAACACCATATATTTT. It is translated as CASSLEGGTGNTIYF.

This chain's CDR3 is CASTQGQESTDTQYF. In nucleotides, the CDR3 is TGTGCCAGCACCCAGGGGCAGGAGAGCACAGATACGCAGTATTTT. This sequence joins TRBV9 and TRBJ2-3, with a possible D match to TRBD1 (6 bases). The length of the CDR3 is 15 residues. Germline CDR1 SGDLS, CDR2 YYNGEE. V was pared by 6 bases and J by 0 bases, with 14 bases between.

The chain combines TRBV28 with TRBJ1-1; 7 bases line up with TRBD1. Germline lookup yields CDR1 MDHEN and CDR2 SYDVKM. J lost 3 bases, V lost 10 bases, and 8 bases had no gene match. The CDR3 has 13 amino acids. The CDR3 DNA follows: TGTGCCACCGGAGGGGGCTGGGACACTGAAGCTTTCTTT. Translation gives CATGGGWDTEAFF.

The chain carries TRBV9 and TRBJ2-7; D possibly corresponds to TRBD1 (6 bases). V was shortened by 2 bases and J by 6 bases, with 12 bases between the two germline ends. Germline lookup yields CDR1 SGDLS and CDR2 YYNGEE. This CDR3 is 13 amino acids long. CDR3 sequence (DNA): TGTGCCAGCAGCGTCACAGGGTCTGGCGAGCAGTACTTC. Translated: CASSVTGSGEQYF. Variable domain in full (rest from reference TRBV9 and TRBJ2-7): DSGVTQTPKHLITATGQRVTLRCSPRSGDLSVYWYQQSLDQGLQFLIQYYNGEERAKGNILERFSAQQFPDLHSELNLSSLELGDSALYFCASSVTGSGEQYFGPGTRLTVT.

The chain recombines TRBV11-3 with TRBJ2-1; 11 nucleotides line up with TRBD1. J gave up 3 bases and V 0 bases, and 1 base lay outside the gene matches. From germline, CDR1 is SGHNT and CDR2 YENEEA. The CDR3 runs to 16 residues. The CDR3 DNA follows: TGTGCCAGCAGCTTAGAGGGACAGGGGGTCTACAATGAGCAGTTCTTC. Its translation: CASSLEGQGVYNEQFF.

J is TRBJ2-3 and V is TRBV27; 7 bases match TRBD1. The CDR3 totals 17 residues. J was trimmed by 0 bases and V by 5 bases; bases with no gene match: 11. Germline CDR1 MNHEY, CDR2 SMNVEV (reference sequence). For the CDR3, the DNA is TGTGCCAGCAGTCCCCGACAGGGCGCTCCTAGCACAGATACGCAGTATTTT. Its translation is CASSPRQGAPSTDTQYF.

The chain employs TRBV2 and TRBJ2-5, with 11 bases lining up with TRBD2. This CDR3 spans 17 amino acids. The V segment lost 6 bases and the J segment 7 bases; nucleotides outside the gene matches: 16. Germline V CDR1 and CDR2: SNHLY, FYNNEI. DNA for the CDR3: TGTGCCAGCAGCGCCGGGACTAGCGGCCAGGTAGTTTTGACCCAGTACTTC. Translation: CASSAGTSGQVVLTQYF.

DNA for the CDR3: TGTGCCAGCAGCTCCCGGGACAGGGACCCGAGGGAGTACTTC. It specifies CASSSRDRDPREYF. This chain connects TRBV7-9 to TRBJ2-7; 9 bases match TRBD1. Losses at the gene ends were 4 bases for V and 11 bases for J; bases not matched to a gene: 12. The CDR3 spans 14 residues. CDR1 is SEHNR and CDR2 is FQNEAQ in the germline V gene (reference sequence).

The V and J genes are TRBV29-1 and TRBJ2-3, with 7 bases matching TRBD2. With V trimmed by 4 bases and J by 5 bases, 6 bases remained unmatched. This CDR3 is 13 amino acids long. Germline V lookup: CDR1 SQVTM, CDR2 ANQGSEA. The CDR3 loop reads CSVGVAGRDTQYF. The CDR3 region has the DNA TGCAGCGTTGGCGTAGCGGGCAGAGATACGCAGTATTTT.